Below, 11 T cell receptor beta chains from the same sample are listed, as sequenced in a study of long-term antiretroviral therapy in people with HIV. Run at survey level, the immunoSEQ assay was version v3.0. Generated by immunoSEQ multiplex PCR, the TCRdb table keeps only in-frame clones and is missing some. The data hold around 30,000 clones, with around 96% observed a single time. The material sequenced was unsorted PBMCs, taken 6.5 to 6.9 years after starting antiretroviral therapy. All receptors derive from a man younger than 45 with HIV.

The rearrangement joins TRBV6-6 to TRBJ1-2; D call uncertain. The CDR3 is made up of 14 amino acids. Germline V gene lookup returns CDR1 MNHNY and CDR2 SVGAGI (reference sequence). V was shortened by 3 bases and J by 10 bases, with 18 bases between the two germline ends. CDR3: CASSYRRPTEPYTF. For the CDR3, the DNA is TGTGCCAGCAGTTATAGGAGGCCAACCGAACCCTACACCTTC.

The chain recombines TRBV5-1 with TRBJ2-7, with 8 bases fitting TRBD2. Germline CDR1 is SGHRS and CDR2 is YFSETQ. The CDR3 totals 14 residues. V was pared by 3 bases and J by 5 bases, with 7 bases of the junction left unmatched. The CDR3 DNA is TGCGCCAGCAGCTCCCGGGGGGGTAGCGACGAGCAGTACTTC. Its translation: CASSSRGGSDEQYF.

This clone was picked up one time. V is TRBV6-5 and J is TRBJ1-5, with D possibly being TRBD1 (5 bases). CDR3 length: 15 residues. V was shortened by 6 bases and J by 3 bases, with 15 bases between the two germline ends. CDR1 and CDR2 from the germline V gene are MNHEY and SVGAGI. CDR3 sequence reads: CASSLRVGTNQPQHF. The CDR3 region has the DNA TGTGCCAGCAGCCTCAGGGTTGGTACCAATCAGCCCCAGCATTTT.

This chain connects TRBV9 to TRBJ2-5, with D tentatively TRBD1 (5 bases). The germline V gene has CDR1 SGDLS and CDR2 YYNGEE. The CDR3 is 13 amino acids. V shed 0 bases and J shed 5 bases, with 8 bases lying between them. Here the CDR3 DNA reads TGTGCCAGCAGCGTAGGGGGCAGGGAGACCCAGTACTTC. Its translation is CASSVGGRETQYF. Full variable domain (remainder filled in from reference TRBV9 and TRBJ2-5): DSGVTQTPKHLITATGQRVTLRCSPRSGDLSVYWYQQSLDQGLQFLIQYYNGEERAKGNILERFSAQQFPDLHSELNLSSLELGDSALYFCASSVGGRETQYFGPGTRLLVL.

The V call is TRBV9, the J call TRBJ1-1; D gene ambiguous. Germline-derived CDR1 and CDR2 are SGDLS and YYNGEE. V was clipped by 7 bases and J by 4 bases, with 17 bases between them. CDR3 size: 14 residues. The DNA of the CDR3 is TGTGCCAGCGCTACGTATGAAGGTTTCACTGAAGCTTTCTTT. As protein: CASATYEGFTEAFF.

The chain carries TRBV7-9 and TRBJ1-4; D not resolved. Germline V CDR1 and CDR2: SEHNR, FQNEAQ (reference sequence). Trimming took off 1 base at V and 7 bases at J, with 4 bases between the two ends. The CDR3 consists of 12 residues. CDR3 in DNA: TGTGCCAGCAGCTTAGGCGGTGAAAAACTGTTTTTT. Its protein is CASSLGGEKLFF.

This clone appeared once. The chain uses TRBV30 and TRBJ1-1; D gene unclear. Germline CDR1 and CDR2: GTSNPN and SVGIG (reference sequence). There are 12 residues in the CDR3. Trimming cost V 0 bases and J 5 bases, with 7 bases left between them. CDR3 amino acids: CAWSVSVTEAFF. In nucleotides, the CDR3 is TGTGCCTGGAGTGTGTCTGTGACTGAAGCTTTCTTT.

This sequence joins TRBV30 and TRBJ2-1, with 7 positions matching TRBD1. Trimming at V came to 2 bases and at J to 2 bases, leaving 3 bases not matched to a gene. Germline CDR1 and CDR2: GTSNPN and SVGIG (reference sequence). The CDR3 length is 14 residues. This CDR3 reads CAWSTGDAYNEQFF. DNA of the CDR3: TGTGCCTGGAGTACAGGGGATGCCTACAATGAGCAGTTCTTC.

This clone appeared a few times. The CDR3 bases are TGTGCCAGCTCACAAGGGACAGGGACCTCGCCCCAGCATTTT. Its protein product is CASSQGTGTSPQHF. The chain recombines TRBV18 with TRBJ1-5; TRBD1 matches 9 bases. V was clipped by 4 bases and J by 9 bases; unmatched bases: 7. Germline assignment: CDR1 KGHSH and CDR2 LQKENI. The CDR3 has 14 residues.

The J gene is TRBJ2-3, the V gene TRBV5-8; tentatively, D is TRBD1 (5 bases). V was cut by 3 bases and J by 1 base, with 12 bases left in between. Germline CDR1 SGHTS, CDR2 YDEGEE. CDR3 length equals 15 residues. CDR3 amino acids: CASSWAGFGTDTQYF. The CDR3, as DNA: TGTGCCAGCAGCTGGGCAGGGTTTGGCACAGATACGCAGTATTTT. Supplemented by reference TRBV5-8 and TRBJ2-3, the full variable domain reads EAGVTQSPTHLIKTRGQQATLRCSPISGHTSVYWYQQALGLGLQFLLWYDEGEERNRGNFPPRFSGRQFPNYSSELNVNALELEDSALYLCASSWAGFGTDTQYFGPGTRLTVL.

With respect to this clone: One junction end does not reproduce the germline sequence, and a read error may be involved. The rearrangement links TRBV7-7 to TRBJ2-1, with 11 bases aligning to TRBD2. The CDR3 is made up of 14 amino acids. From germline, CDR1 is SSHAT and CDR2 FNYEAQ (reference sequence). The CDR3 region has the DNA TGTGCTAGCAGCCCGACTAGCGGGGTGGATGAGCAGTTCTTC. Its translation is CASSPTSGVDEQFF. Filled out from reference TRBV7-7 and TRBJ2-1, the complete variable domain reads GAGVSQSPRYKVTKRGQDVTLRCDPISSHATLYWYQQALGQGPEFLTYFNYEAQPDKSGLPSDRFSAERPEGSISTLTIQRTEQRDSAMYRCASSPTSGVDEQFFGPGTRLTVL.